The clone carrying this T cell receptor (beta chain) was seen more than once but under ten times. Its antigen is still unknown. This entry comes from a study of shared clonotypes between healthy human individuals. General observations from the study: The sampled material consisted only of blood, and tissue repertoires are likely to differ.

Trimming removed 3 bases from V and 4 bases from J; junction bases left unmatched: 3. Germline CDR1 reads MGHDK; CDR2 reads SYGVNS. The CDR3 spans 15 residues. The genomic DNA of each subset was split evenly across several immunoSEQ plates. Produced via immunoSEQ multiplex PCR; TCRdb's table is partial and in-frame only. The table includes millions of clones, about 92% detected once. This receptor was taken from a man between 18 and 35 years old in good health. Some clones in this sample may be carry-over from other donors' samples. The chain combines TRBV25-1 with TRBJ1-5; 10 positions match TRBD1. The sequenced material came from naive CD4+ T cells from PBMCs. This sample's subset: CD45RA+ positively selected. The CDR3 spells CASSDLGQGNQPQHF. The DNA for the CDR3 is TGTGCCAGCAGTGATTTGGGACAGGGGAATCAGCCCCAGCATTTT. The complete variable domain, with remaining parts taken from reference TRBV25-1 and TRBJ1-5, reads EADIYQTPRYLVIGTGKKITLECSQTMGHDKMYWYQQDPGMELHLIHYSYGVNSTEKGDLSSESTVSRIRTEHFPLTLESARPSHTSQYLCASSDLGQGNQPQHFGDGTRLSIL.